This T cell receptor beta chain was identified during a study of beta chain features in type 1 diabetes. This clone occurred a few times. No antigen is known for it. V was shortened by 4 bases and J by 6 bases, with 18 bases between the two germline ends. Germline V lookup: CDR1 SGHRS, CDR2 YFSETQ. The CDR3 runs to 15 residues. General study findings and limits: The naive, central memory and Treg TCRB repertoires looked more alike in patients than they did in healthy donors. Shorter TCRB CDR3s, moderately but significantly so, marked every one of the four CD4+ subsets in Type 1 diabetes patients. Reduced insertions and increased deletions marked VDJ junctions in type 1 diabetes patients.

cDNA synthesis used the whole RNA isolate, giving expressed TCRB sequences. The table came from immunoSEQ multiplex PCR; TCRdb's copy has only in-frame clones and leaves some out. Seen here are fewer than 350,000 clones, roughly 15% observed once, and the top ten hold roughly 0.015%. The TCR was taken from a man aged 18 to 29 with type 1 diabetes. This chain joins TRBV5-1 and TRBJ2-3; weak D call: TRBD1 (6 bases). The sequencing sample was made of naive CD4+ T cells from blood. The CDR3 coding sequence is TGCGCCAGCAGCCAGCGGCAGCCACAGGGCGATACGCAGTATTTT. This codes for CASSQRQPQGDTQYF.